This T cell receptor (beta chain) was captured by sequencing in a study of control samples from healthy donors and cancer patients. This CDR3 contains 13 residues. V lost 1 base, J lost 3 bases, and 6 bases lay in between. The V gene's germline CDR1 is SGHNT and CDR2 YENEEA. Clones were read by immunoSEQ multiplex PCR, and TCRdb kept only the in-frame ones, dropping some. The sample includes 95,000 to 110,000 clones, about 89% seen only once; the top ten take 15% to 20%. The chain couples TRBV11-3 to TRBJ1-1, with a tentative D call TRBD1 (5 bases). What was sequenced was PBMCs. This sequence originates from a man in his 60s with lung cancer. The CDR3 nucleotides are TGTGCCAGCAGCTTAGGACAGCACACTGAAGCTTTCTTT. It codes for CASSLGQHTEAFF.